This T cell receptor (beta chain) was identified during a study of cytomegalovirus exposure and HLA in healthy donors. The CDR3 has 15 amino acids. Germline V lookup: CDR1 SGHRS, CDR2 YFSETQ. After removal of 3 bases from V and 4 bases from J, the junction contained 7 bases not matched to a gene. Clones were read by immunoSEQ multiplex PCR, and TCRdb kept only the in-frame ones, dropping some. Of roughly 330,000 clones listed, 75% to 90% are singletons. For this clone: Its antigen is not known.

Whole-study findings and limits: Through in vitro validation, three CMV-associated chains were shown to be specific for CMV antigens.

The sequencing input was PBMCs. The chain recombines TRBV5-1 with TRBJ2-3, with 8 bases that match TRBD2. The TCR originated in a woman under 40 in good health and CMV-seropositive. The CDR3 sequence is CASSWTSWGSDTQYF. In DNA, the CDR3 is TGCGCCAGCAGCTGGACTAGCTGGGGCTCAGATACGCAGTATTTT.